Shown below are 14 T cell receptor beta chains from a single sample sequenced in a study of blood T cell repertoires in COVID-19 (dated by TCRdb to 2020 to 2021). The library was built by means of the immunoSEQ multiplex PCR assay. This immuneACCESS table, as held by TCRdb, lists in-frame sequences with V and J called but not all clones. Of the missing ones, under half trace to an unresolved V gene in checked studies; the others have no known cause. The sample has about 310,000 clones on record, around 86% of them singletons. Clones ranked in the top ten supply 1% of the sample. The sequencing sample was made of peripheral blood. The receptors derive from a man aged 45-60 years with active or convalescent COVID-19.

This chain links TRBV13 with TRBJ1-2; possibly TRBD1 for D (5 bases). CDR1 and CDR2 from the germline V gene are PRHDT and FYEKMQ (reference sequence). The ends were cut back, 6 bases at V and 8 bases at J, with 10 bases in the middle. The CDR3 loop spans 11 amino acids. Here the CDR3 DNA reads TGTGCCAGCAGAAACAGGTCCGGCTACACCTTC. As protein: CASRNRSGYTF.

The J gene is TRBJ1-6, the V gene TRBV25-1; TRBD1 matches 7 bases. Looked up from germline, CDR1 is MGHDK and CDR2 is SYGVNS. This CDR3 comprises 17 residues. V lost 3 bases and J lost 5; bases outside the gene matches: 10. CDR3 amino acids: CASSETGLMRNNSPLHF. The CDR3 DNA reads as TGTGCCAGCAGTGAGACAGGGTTAATGAGGAATAATTCACCCCTCCACTTT.

The chain carries TRBV4-2 and TRBJ2-2; weak D call: TRBD1 (7 bases). The CDR3 length is 20 residues. From germline, CDR1 is LGHNA and CDR2 YNFKEQ. The germline V and J ends were trimmed by 0 bases and 7 bases, with 27 bases remaining between them. The CDR3 sequence: CASSQDPGRGQGGLDGELFF. CDR3 nucleotide sequence: TGTGCCAGCAGCCAAGATCCAGGGCGCGGGCAGGGGGGTTTGGACGGGGAGCTGTTTTTT.

The chain couples TRBV2 to TRBJ1-2; 7 bases match TRBD1. The CDR3 has 15 amino acids. The germline gives CDR1 SNHLY, CDR2 FYNNEI. The junction had 11 bases not matched to a gene; V was cut back by 3 bases and J by 7 bases. The CDR3 is CASSETTGLSGGYTF. The CDR3 coding sequence is TGTGCCAGCAGTGAGACGACAGGGCTTTCCGGTGGCTACACCTTC. Filled out from reference TRBV2 and TRBJ1-2, the complete variable domain reads EPEVTQTPSHQVTQMGQEVILRCVPISNHLYFYWYRQILGQKVEFLVSFYNNEISEKSEIFDDQFSVERPDGSNFTLKIRSTKLEDSAMYFCASSETTGLSGGYTFGSGTRLTVV.

The chain employs TRBV5-1 and TRBJ2-7; the match to TRBD1 covers 11 bases. This CDR3 is 15 amino acids long. Germline V lookup: CDR1 SGHRS, CDR2 YFSETQ. Losses at the gene ends were 0 bases for V and 4 bases for J; bases not matched to a gene: 3. CDR3 sequence (DNA): TGCGCCAGCAGCTTGGCCGGGACAGGGGGATACGAGCAGTACTTC. Protein product: CASSLAGTGGYEQYF.

The chain uses TRBV19 and TRBJ1-3, with 7 nucleotides matching TRBD1. V lost 3 bases to trimming and J lost 1 base; unmatched junction nucleotides: 3. CDR3 length: 15 residues. Germline CDR1 LNHDA, CDR2 SQIVND (reference sequence). DNA for the CDR3: TGTGCCAGTAGTATCGACAGGGAATCTGGAAACACCATATATTTT. Amino acids: CASSIDRESGNTIYF.

V is TRBV19 and J is TRBJ2-5; D remains ambiguous. CDR1 is LNHDA and CDR2 is SQIVND in the germline V gene (reference sequence). The length of the CDR3 is 13 residues. V lost 6 bases to trimming and J lost 3 bases, with 11 bases between them. This chain's CDR3 is CASSISREETQYF. DNA of the CDR3: TGTGCCAGTAGCATTAGCCGGGAAGAGACCCAGTACTTC.

This chain connects TRBV9 to TRBJ2-1; TRBD2 matches 9 bases. The CDR3 sequence is 18 residues long. The junction had 17 bases not matched to a gene; V was cut back by 5 bases and J by 5 bases. CDR1 and CDR2 from the germline V gene are SGDLS and YYNGEE. For the CDR3, the DNA is TGTGCCAGCAGACAGATGGACCTTAGCGGGGGCCAGGACAATGAGCAGTTCTTC. Its translation: CASRQMDLSGGQDNEQFF.

The V gene is TRBV6-5, the J gene TRBJ1-2; 7 nucleotides line up with TRBD1. Germline V gene lookup returns CDR1 MNHEY and CDR2 SVGAGI. Trimming at V came to 5 bases and at J to 2 bases, leaving 5 bases not matched to a gene. This CDR3 comprises 14 residues. CDR3 amino acids: CASSRDRSNYGYTF. The CDR3, as DNA: TGTGCCAGCAGTAGGGACAGATCAAACTATGGCTACACCTTC.

This chain links TRBV28 with TRBJ2-7; possible D gene TRBD2, 6 bases. V was shortened by 8 bases and J by 0 bases, with 11 bases between the two germline ends. This CDR3 has 13 residues. The germline V gene encodes CDR1 MDHEN and CDR2 SYDVKM. For the CDR3, the DNA is TGTGCCAGCGGGGCGGGGAGCTCCTACGAGCAGTACTTC. This gives the protein CASGAGSSYEQYF.

V usage is TRBV2 and J usage is TRBJ2-2; weak D call: TRBD1 (7 bases). Trimming took off 7 bases at V and 3 bases at J, with 12 bases between the two ends. Germline-derived CDR1 and CDR2 are SNHLY and FYNNEI. This CDR3 has 14 amino acids. The CDR3 DNA reads TGTGCCAGCACCGCGGGACAGTACACCGGGGAGCTGTTTTTT. Translation gives CASTAGQYTGELFF.

The chain links TRBV6-5 to TRBJ1-3; D gene uncertain. V lost 7 bases, J lost 3 bases, and 13 bases lay in between. This CDR3 is built from 14 residues. Germline CDR1 is MNHEY and CDR2 is SVGAGI. CDR3 bases: TGTGCCAGCATCCGGAGCCGAAATGGAAACACCATATATTTT. Its translation is CASIRSRNGNTIYF.

The chain combines TRBV19 with TRBJ1-5, with D possibly TRBD1 on 5 matching bases. The germline CDR1 and CDR2 sequences are LNHDA and SQIVND (reference sequence). CDR3 length: 16 amino acids. With 3 bases removed from V and 2 bases from J, the gap between germline ends came to 14 bases. CDR3 in amino acids: CASSMSGGGRNQPQHF. The DNA of the CDR3 is TGTGCCAGTAGTATGTCGGGGGGGGGACGCAATCAGCCCCAGCATTTT.

The chain employs TRBV6-6 and TRBJ2-2; weak D call: TRBD1 (5 bases). Germline loops: CDR1 MNHNY, CDR2 SVGAGI (reference sequence). The CDR3 has 15 residues. Trimming took off 11 bases at V and 1 base at J, with 17 bases between the two ends. The DNA for the CDR3 is TGTGCCGCCCCAACCCCAACAGGGAACACCGGGGAGCTGTTTTTT. Its translation: CAAPTPTGNTGELFF.